This TCR beta chain was found in a study of shared clonotypes between healthy human individuals (dated by TCRdb to the early 2020s). The study in broad terms: A couple of women and three men aged 18 to 49 years were included in the cohort. To increase sequencing depth and limit assay-specific biases, different laboratories used diverse techniques to prepare libraries and sequence TCR repertoires. The study deeply sequenced blood TCR repertoires of five healthy adults to estimate repertoire size and the extent of clonotype sharing between individuals. For each donor, CD4 naive and CD4 memory were each run on three plates, CD8 naive on two plates, and CD8 memory on one plate. Per donor, leukapheresis produced somewhere between about 0.9 and 9 billion PBMCs. General conclusions and limits of the study: Rarefaction of sorted-subset datasets indicated incomplete sequencing despite the large sequencing depth. Higher generation probabilities were observed for clonotypes shared by all four sorted-subset donors than for non-shared clonotypes. Naive subsets generally had larger estimated clonotype richness than memory subsets did. The genetic and exposure-history diversity represented was limited by the small number of donors. When several donors were compared, the shared fraction of clonotypes was about 5% for naive CD4, about 4% for naive CD8, more than 2% for memory CD4, and 0.4% for memory CD8. Sampling was restricted to blood, and TCR repertoires in tissues likely differ from the TCR repertoires found in blood. Pairwise subsampling led to the expectation that sequencing depth would affect the degree of clonotype sharing among donors.

The germline V gene yields MDHEN for CDR1 and SYDVKM for CDR2. Including cysteine and phenylalanine, the CDR3 has 15 amino acids. The read is trimmed to its CDR3 DNA, 45 bases read in frame from base 1. V has 5 bases trimmed and J has 4 bases trimmed; junction bases matching no gene number 8. A word on this clone: Its antigen remains unidentified. The input lacks base qualities; no much larger clone sits a single base away.

Using the deep immunoSEQ assay, TCR CDR3 regions were amplified from genomic DNA by multiplex PCR. Genomic DNA extracted from each cell subset was distributed evenly over all wells of several immunoSEQ 96-well plates, and each plate served as one replicate. For sorted subsets, roughly 200 ng of genomic DNA, equivalent to some 30,000 T cell genomes, went into each replicate PCR. Purified libraries were measured with a Qubit 3.0 fluorometer, size-checked on a Bioanalyzer 2100, and measured again with the KAPA Library Quantification kit. Each immunoSEQ 96-well plate was sequenced on its own single-read 150-cycle Illumina NextSeq 550 flow cell. In the source study's methods: The immunoSEQ output contained only junctional sequences without quality scores, so filtering could not match that applied to full-length reads. Sequences were annotated with PyIR, a Python wrapper for IgBLAST v1.9, using IMGT germline references to assign V/J genes and CDR3. Any read was removed if the V/J assignment was weak (E-value above 1e-6), the CDR3 was missing, or the read contained stop codons, out-of-frame junctions, or ambiguous translated residues. A V3J clonotype was defined by an identical inferred V gene, J gene, and CDR3 amino acid sequence. The percentage overlap between two repertoires was calculated by dividing the number of shared unique clonotypes by the size of the smaller repertoire. Repertoire richness was assessed with RTK rarefaction, the Chao1 estimator, and Recon v2.1 estimates of unobserved clonotypes. Generation probabilities for all TCRbeta clonotypes obtained by the gDNA method from a handful of donors were computed using OLGA. In TCRdb, the immuneACCESS table is reduced to in-frame sequences with V and J assigned. These tables do not hold every clone; where another copy was compared, an unresolved V gene accounts for under half, and the others remain unexplained. V, J and clone size were drawn from that table, and D and trimming were deduced from the DNA. In this sample the table shows 980,000 or so clones, around 80% of which occur a single time. The top ten clones comprise 1.5% of the sample.

The donors were healthy, HIV-negative adults with no recently reported acute infections or vaccinations. Only Caucasian adults living in Nashville, Tennessee, USA were represented among the donors. Magnetic negative selection was used to enrich CD4+ T cells, after which naive cells were positively selected on CD45RA and the negative fraction became the memory subset. Blood was obtained by leukapheresis, after which PBMCs were separated by Ficoll-Histopaque density gradient centrifugation and cryopreserved in liquid nitrogen vapor phase. Purity and quantity of every magnetically sorted T cell population were checked by analytical flow cytometry. Each sorted fraction had its genomic DNA isolated and then quantified by UV absorbance on a Nanodrop 2000c.

The source material was memory CD4+ T cells sorted from blood. The label giving this sample's cell subset or site can be read as: CD45RA-negative fraction. The origin of this receptor is a young man in good health. The rearrangement combines TRBV28 with TRBJ1-2, and TRBD1 aligns with 9 junction nucleotides. The CDR3 protein: CASSIPGQGLYGYTF. The nucleotide sequence is TGTGCCAGCAGTATACCGGGACAGGGACTCTATGGCTACACCTTC.